This is a list of T cell receptor beta chains from one sample in a study of T cell responses to AZD1222 COVID-19 vaccine. Sequenced by immunoSEQ multiplex PCR; TCRdb stores in-frame clones only, minus some. The sample yields over 140,000 clones, around 93% seen once. Source: peripheral blood, taken 28 days after the second AZD1222 dose. The receptors were sampled from an adult who received the AZD1222 COVID-19 vaccine. Both conserved end residues are part of each CDR3. D genes are given only for firm matches. Some rows mark clone size as missing; the rest say once, few, many or name a class of expanded clone.

J,size,D,V,DNA,CDR3
TRBJ1-2,.,TRBD1,TRBV27,TGTGCCAGCCGTCAGGGGGGCTATGGCTACACCTTC,CASRQGGYGYTF
TRBJ2-1,.,TRBD2,TRBV5-8,TGTGCCAGCAGCTTGGCAATACGGAGCGGGAGGGCTGAGCAGTTCTTC,CASSLAIRSGRAEQFF
TRBJ1-1,.,.,TRBV6-5,TGTGCCAGCAAGAAGACAGCGATGAACACTGAAGCTTTCTTT,CASKKTAMNTEAFF
TRBJ1-1,.,.,TRBV10-3,TGTGCCATCACCACCGGGGCGAACACTGAAGCTTTCTTT,CAITTGANTEAFF
TRBJ1-1,.,.,TRBV5-1,TGCGCCAGCAGCTTAACCGGGACACCAAACACTGAAGCTTTCTTT,CASSLTGTPNTEAFF
TRBJ1-5,.,.,TRBV19,TGTGCCAGTAGTATAGTTCCGAATAGCAATCAGCCCCAGCATTTT,CASSIVPNSNQPQHF
TRBJ1-2,.,.,TRBV28,TGTGCCAGCAGTCCTTATTCCGATGAACTACGGAGTGGCTACACCTTC,CASSPYSDELRSGYTF
TRBJ2-7,.,TRBD2,TRBV7-2,TGTGCCAGCAGCGAGCAGAAGGGAGGGGAGCAGTACTTC,CASSEQKGGEQYF
TRBJ2-7,.,.,TRBV4-3,TGCGCCAGCAGCCAAGTTAGGGGGACCCACGAGCAGTACTTC,CASSQVRGTHEQYF
TRBJ2-2,.,TRBD1,TRBV7-6,TGTGCCAGCAGCTGGGACAGGTCGGCGAACACCGGGGAGCTGTTTTTT,CASSWDRSANTGELFF
TRBJ1-5,.,TRBD1,TRBV28,TGTGCCAGCAGGAAGGACCGCGGGGGACAGGGGATTTTGAGCAATCAGCCCCAGCATTTT,CASRKDRGGQGILSNQPQHF
TRBJ1-4,.,TRBD1,TRBV27,TGTGCCAGCAGTTTAAGGCCCTGGGACAGGATGGCAACTAATGAAAAACTGTTTTTT,CASSLRPWDRMATNEKLFF
TRBJ1-1,.,TRBD1,TRBV7-2,TGTGCCAGCAGCTCAATGGGACAGGGGAATACTGAAGCTTTCTTT,CASSSMGQGNTEAFF
TRBJ1-6,once,.,TRBV7-2,TGTGCCAGCAGCTTAGAGCCTGGGGGCTCACCCCTCCACTTT,CASSLEPGGSPLHF
TRBJ1-6,.,.,TRBV6-5,TGTGCCAGCAGTTACTCGCAGGGGCGCCAAAATTCACCCCTCCACTTT,CASSYSQGRQNSPLHF
TRBJ2-7,.,.,TRBV27,TGTGCCAGCAGTTTATCTCGGGTCCACGAGCAGTACTTC,CASSLSRVHEQYF
TRBJ2-2,.,.,TRBV5-1,TGCGCCAGCAGCTTGGACTCCACGATCACCGGGGAGCTGTTTTTT,CASSLDSTITGELFF
TRBJ1-4,.,.,TRBV19,TGTGCCAGTAGTATGCAGAGGGGAACTAATGAAAAACTGTTTTTT,CASSMQRGTNEKLFF
TRBJ1-1,.,.,TRBV7-2,TGTGCCAGCAGCGTCCTTTCGGGGAACACTGAAGCTTTCTTT,CASSVLSGNTEAFF
TRBJ2-7,once,TRBD2,TRBV11-2,TGTGCCAGCAGCCTAGGGACTAGCGGAATCTACGAGCAGTACTTC,CASSLGTSGIYEQYF
TRBJ2-2,.,TRBD2,TRBV30,TGTGCCTGGAGGGGGACTAGCGGGAACACCGGGGAGCTGTTTTTT,CAWRGTSGNTGELFF
TRBJ2-1,.,TRBD2,TRBV27,TGTGCCAGCAGGATTTACGGGAGGACCTACAATGAGCAGTTCTTC,CASRIYGRTYNEQFF
TRBJ2-1,.,.,TRBV15,TGTGCCACCAGCAGAGACTATTGGGGTGGCACCTACAATGAGCAGTTCTTC,CATSRDYWGGTYNEQFF
TRBJ1-2,.,.,TRBV28,TGTGCCAGCACCATCAAGCCGGGAATCGAGTATGGCTACACCTTC,CASTIKPGIEYGYTF
TRBJ2-1,.,TRBD2,TRBV24-1,TGTGCCACCAGTGACCCTAGCGGGAGGAACCTTTACAATGAGCAGTTCTTC,CATSDPSGRNLYNEQFF
TRBJ2-7,.,.,TRBV6-5,TGTGCCAGCAGTTACTCGATATCGGGTGAGCAGTACTTC,CASSYSISGEQYF
TRBJ2-7,.,.,TRBV6-1,TGTGCCAGCAGTGAAGCGGCGACAGCGAGTTCCTACGAGCAGTACTTC,CASSEAATASSYEQYF
TRBJ1-5,.,.,TRBV27,TGTGCCAGCAGTTTATGGAGCAATCAGCCCCAGCATTTT,CASSLWSNQPQHF
TRBJ1-6,.,TRBD1,TRBV2,TGTGCCAGCGGACTACAGGGGGCCCTTAATTCACCCCTCCACTTT,CASGLQGALNSPLHF
TRBJ1-1,.,.,TRBV2,TGTGCCAGCAGTGGGGGAGGGATAGAAGCTTTCTTT,CASSGGGIEAFF
TRBJ2-7,.,.,TRBV27,TGTGCCAGCAGTTTATCGGGGACGAGTTACTACGAGCAGTACTTC,CASSLSGTSYYEQYF
TRBJ1-3,.,.,TRBV4-3,TGCGCCAGCAGCCAATACTCGGCAGGGCCTGGAAACACCATATATTTT,CASSQYSAGPGNTIYF
TRBJ2-7,.,TRBD2,TRBV10-3,TGTGCCGCGGGGGGGGCGACAGCCTACGAGCAGTACTTC,CAAGGATAYEQYF
TRBJ2-2,.,TRBD1,TRBV5-1,TGCGCCAGCAGCCCAAGGACAGGGTTCATAATCAGCGGGGAGCTGTTTTTT,CASSPRTGFIISGELFF
TRBJ1-2,.,TRBD1,TRBV19,TGTGCCAGTAGTCCCAACGGGGACAGGGGGCATGGCTACACCTTC,CASSPNGDRGHGYTF
TRBJ2-7,.,TRBD1,TRBV6-1,TGTGCCAGCAGTGACCTAGTCGGGACAGAGAACTACGAGCAGTACTTC,CASSDLVGTENYEQYF
TRBJ2-3,.,TRBD1,TRBV11-2,TGTGCCAGCAGCTTCCGGGACAGAGGCACAGATACGCAGTATTTT,CASSFRDRGTDTQYF
TRBJ2-1,.,.,TRBV6-2/TRBV6-3,TGTGCCAGCAGTTACCGGCGGGTTGAAAGGCAGTTCTTC,CASSYRRVERQFF
TRBJ2-1,.,.,TRBV27,TGTGCCAGCAGTTGGTCGAGCTCCTACAATGAGCAGTTCTTC,CASSWSSSYNEQFF
TRBJ1-1,.,TRBD1,TRBV7-8,TGTGCCAGCAGCCTGGGGACAGATAACACTGAAGCTTTCTTT,CASSLGTDNTEAFF
TRBJ2-2,.,.,TRBV6-5,TGTGCCAGCAAAGGAGGGTTCACCGGGGAGCTGTTTTTT,CASKGGFTGELFF